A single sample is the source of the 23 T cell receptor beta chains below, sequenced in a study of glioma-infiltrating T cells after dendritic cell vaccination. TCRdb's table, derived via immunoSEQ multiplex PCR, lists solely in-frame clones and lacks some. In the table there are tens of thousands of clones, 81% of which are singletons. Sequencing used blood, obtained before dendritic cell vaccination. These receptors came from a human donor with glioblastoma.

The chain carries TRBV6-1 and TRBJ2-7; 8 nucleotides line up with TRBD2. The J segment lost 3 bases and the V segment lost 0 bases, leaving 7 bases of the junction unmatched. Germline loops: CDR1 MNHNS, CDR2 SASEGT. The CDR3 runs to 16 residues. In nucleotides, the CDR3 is TGTGCCAGCAGTGAAGCTCCACTAGCGGAAATCTACGAGCAGTACTTC. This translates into CASSEAPLAEIYEQYF.

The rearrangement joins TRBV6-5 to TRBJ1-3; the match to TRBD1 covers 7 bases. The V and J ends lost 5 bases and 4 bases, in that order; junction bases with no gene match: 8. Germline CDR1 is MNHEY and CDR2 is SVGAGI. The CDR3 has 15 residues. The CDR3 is CASSPRGAEGNTIYF. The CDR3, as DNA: TGTGCCAGCAGTCCCAGGGGGGCAGAAGGAAACACCATATATTTT.

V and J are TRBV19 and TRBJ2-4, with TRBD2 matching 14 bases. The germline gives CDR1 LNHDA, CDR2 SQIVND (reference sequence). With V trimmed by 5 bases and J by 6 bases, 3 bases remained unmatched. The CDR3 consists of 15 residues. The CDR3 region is CASSFGLAGGNIQYF. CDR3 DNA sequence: TGTGCCAGTAGTTTTGGACTAGCGGGGGGAAACATTCAGTACTTC.

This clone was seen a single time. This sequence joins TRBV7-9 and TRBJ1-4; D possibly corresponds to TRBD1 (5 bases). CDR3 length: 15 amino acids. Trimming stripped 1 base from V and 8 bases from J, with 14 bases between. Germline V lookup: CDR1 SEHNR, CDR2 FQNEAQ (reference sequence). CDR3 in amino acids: CASSLDTGVREKLFF. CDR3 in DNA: TGTGCCAGCAGCTTAGATACAGGCGTTCGGGAAAAACTGTTTTTT.

The CDR3 reads CASSRRVGNTGELFF. CDR3 nucleotide sequence: TGTGCCAGCAGCCGCAGGGTGGGGAACACCGGGGAGCTGTTTTTT. The chain links TRBV6-5 to TRBJ2-2; D possibly corresponds to TRBD1 (5 bases). V was clipped by 6 bases and J by 1 base, with 12 bases between them. The CDR3 consists of 15 residues. Looked up from germline, CDR1 is MNHEY and CDR2 is SVGAGI.

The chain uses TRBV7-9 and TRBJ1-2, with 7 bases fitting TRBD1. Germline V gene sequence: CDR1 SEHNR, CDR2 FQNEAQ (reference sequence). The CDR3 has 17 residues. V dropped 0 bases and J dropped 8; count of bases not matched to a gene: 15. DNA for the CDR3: TGTGCCAGCAGCTTAGCCGGAGACAGGGCCTTAACTATGGGCTACACCTTC. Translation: CASSLAGDRALTMGYTF.

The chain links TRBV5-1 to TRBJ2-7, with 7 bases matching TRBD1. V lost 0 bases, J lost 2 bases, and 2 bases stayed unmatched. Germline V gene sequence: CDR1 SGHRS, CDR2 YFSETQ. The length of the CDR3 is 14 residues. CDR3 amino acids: CASSLGGGPYEQYF. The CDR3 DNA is TGCGCCAGCAGCTTGGGAGGGGGCCCCTACGAGCAGTACTTC.

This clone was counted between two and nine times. CDR3 loop: CASSLNRLNTEAFF. The DNA for the CDR3 is TGTGCCAGCAGCTTAAACAGGTTGAACACTGAAGCTTTCTTT. The V and J genes are TRBV11-1 and TRBJ1-1; D may be TRBD1 (5 bases). Trimming removed 2 bases from V and 0 bases from J, with 7 bases in between. The germline gives CDR1 SGHAT, CDR2 FQDESV (reference sequence). The CDR3 has 14 amino acids.

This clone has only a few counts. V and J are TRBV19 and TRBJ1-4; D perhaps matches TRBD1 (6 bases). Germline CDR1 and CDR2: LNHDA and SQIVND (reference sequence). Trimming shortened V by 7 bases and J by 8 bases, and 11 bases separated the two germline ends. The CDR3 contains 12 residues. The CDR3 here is CASKGVDEKLFF. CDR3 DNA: TGTGCCAGTAAGGGGGTTGACGAAAAACTGTTTTTT.

The CDR3 spells CASSPEGVSSGNTIYF. In DNA form, the CDR3 reads TGCGCCAGCAGCCCCGAGGGGGTTAGCTCTGGAAACACCATATATTTT. The chain uses TRBV5-1 and TRBJ1-3; D is possibly TRBD1 (6 bases). Trimming took off 4 bases at V and 0 bases at J, with 14 bases between the two ends. The CDR3 is 16 amino acids. Germline V CDR1 and CDR2: SGHRS, YFSETQ.

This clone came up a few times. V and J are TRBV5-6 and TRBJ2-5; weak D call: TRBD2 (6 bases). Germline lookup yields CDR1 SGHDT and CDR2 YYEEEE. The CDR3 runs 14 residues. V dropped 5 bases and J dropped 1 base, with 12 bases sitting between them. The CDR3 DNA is TGTGCCAGCAGTTTTCGGGAGATCCAAGAGACCCAGTACTTC. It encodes CASSFREIQETQYF. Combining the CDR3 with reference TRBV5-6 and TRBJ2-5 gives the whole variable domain DAGVTQSPTHLIKTRGQQVTLRCSPKSGHDTVSWYQQALGQGPQFIFQYYEEEERQRGNFPDRFSGHQFPNYSSELNVNALLLGDSALYLCASSFREIQETQYFGPGTRLLVL.

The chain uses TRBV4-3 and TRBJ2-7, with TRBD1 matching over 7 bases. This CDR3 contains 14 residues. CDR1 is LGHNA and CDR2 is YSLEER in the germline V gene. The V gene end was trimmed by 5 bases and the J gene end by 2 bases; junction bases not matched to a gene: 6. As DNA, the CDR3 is TGCGCCAGCAGCGAAATCACAGGGGCCTACGAGCAGTACTTC. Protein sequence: CASSEITGAYEQYF.

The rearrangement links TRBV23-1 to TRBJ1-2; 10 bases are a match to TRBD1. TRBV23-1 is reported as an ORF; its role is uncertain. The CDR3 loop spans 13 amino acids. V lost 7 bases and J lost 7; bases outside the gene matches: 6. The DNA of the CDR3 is TGCGCCAGCATCGGGGGGACAGGGGCTGGCTACACCTTC. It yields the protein CASIGGTGAGYTF.

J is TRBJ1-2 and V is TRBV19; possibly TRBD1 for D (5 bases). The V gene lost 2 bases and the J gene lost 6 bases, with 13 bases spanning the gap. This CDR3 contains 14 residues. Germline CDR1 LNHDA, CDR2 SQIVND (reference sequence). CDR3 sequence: CASSILVRADGYTF. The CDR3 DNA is TGTGCCAGTAGTATACTCGTCAGGGCTGATGGCTACACCTTC.

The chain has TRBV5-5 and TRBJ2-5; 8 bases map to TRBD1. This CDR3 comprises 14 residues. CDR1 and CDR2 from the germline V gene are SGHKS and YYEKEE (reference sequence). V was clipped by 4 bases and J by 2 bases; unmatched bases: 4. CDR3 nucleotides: TGTGCCAGCAGCGACGACAGGGGACAAGAGACCCAGTACTTC. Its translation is CASSDDRGQETQYF.

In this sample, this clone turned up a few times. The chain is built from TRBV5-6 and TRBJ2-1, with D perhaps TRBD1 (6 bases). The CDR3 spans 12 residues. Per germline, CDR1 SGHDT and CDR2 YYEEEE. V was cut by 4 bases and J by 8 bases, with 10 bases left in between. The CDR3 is CASSARGYEQFF. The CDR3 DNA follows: TGTGCCAGCAGCGCCAGGGGTTATGAGCAGTTCTTC.

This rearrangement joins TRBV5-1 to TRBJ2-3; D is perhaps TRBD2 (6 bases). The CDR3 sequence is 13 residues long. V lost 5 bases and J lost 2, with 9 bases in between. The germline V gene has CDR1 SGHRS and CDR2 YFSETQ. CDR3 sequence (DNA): TGCGCCAGCAGGCGGGGTTCCACAGATACGCAGTATTTT. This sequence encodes CASRRGSTDTQYF.

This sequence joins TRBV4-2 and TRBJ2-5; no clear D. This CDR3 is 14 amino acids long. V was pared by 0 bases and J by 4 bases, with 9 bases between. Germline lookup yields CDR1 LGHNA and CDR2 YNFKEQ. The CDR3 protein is CASSQEGAGETQYF. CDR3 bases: TGTGCCAGCAGCCAAGAAGGAGCTGGAGAGACCCAGTACTTC.

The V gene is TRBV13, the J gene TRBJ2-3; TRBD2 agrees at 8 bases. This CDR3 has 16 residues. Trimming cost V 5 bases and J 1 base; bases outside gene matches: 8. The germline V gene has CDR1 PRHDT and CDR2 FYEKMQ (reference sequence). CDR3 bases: TGTGCCAGCAGCCCCTCGGGGGGGGGCCGCACAGATACGCAGTATTTT. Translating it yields CASSPSGGGRTDTQYF.

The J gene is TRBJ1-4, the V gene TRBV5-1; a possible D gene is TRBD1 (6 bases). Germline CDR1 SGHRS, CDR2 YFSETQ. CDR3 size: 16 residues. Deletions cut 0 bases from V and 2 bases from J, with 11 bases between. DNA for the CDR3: TGCGCCAGCAGCTTGGTTGGGGGCACGACTAATGAAAAACTGTTTTTT. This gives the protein CASSLVGGTTNEKLFF.

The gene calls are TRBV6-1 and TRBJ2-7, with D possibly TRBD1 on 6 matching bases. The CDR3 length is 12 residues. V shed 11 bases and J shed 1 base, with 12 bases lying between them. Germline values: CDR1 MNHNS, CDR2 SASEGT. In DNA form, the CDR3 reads TGTGCCGCCGGGACACTTTCCTACGAGCAGTACTTC. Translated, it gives CAAGTLSYEQYF.

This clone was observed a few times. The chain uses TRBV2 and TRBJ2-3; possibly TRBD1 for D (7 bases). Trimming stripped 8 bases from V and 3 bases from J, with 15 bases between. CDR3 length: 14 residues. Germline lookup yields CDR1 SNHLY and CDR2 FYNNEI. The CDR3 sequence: CASQGGRWTDTQYF. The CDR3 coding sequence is TGTGCCAGCCAGGGGGGCCGTTGGACAGATACGCAGTATTTT.

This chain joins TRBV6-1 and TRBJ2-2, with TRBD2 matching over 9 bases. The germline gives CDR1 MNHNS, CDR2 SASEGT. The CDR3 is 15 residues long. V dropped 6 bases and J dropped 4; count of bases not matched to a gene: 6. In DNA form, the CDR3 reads TGTGCCAGCAGCGTAGCGGGGGCTCCCACCGGGGAGCTGTTTTTT. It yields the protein CASSVAGAPTGELFF.